This T cell receptor beta chain was profiled in a study of CD8+ T cells in alopecia areata. The study, taken as a whole, reports: Lesional scalp, notably in alopecia totalis/universalis, had clonality above that of normal scalp.

RNA was isolated and reverse transcribed to cDNA, the sequencing template. The protocol was immunoSEQ multiplex PCR, while the TCRdb copy is restricted to in-frame clones and leaves out a portion. This sample has roughly 150,000 clones, with 50% to 60% found just once. This clone was counted a few times. Its antigen is still unknown. The sequence was collected from a human donor in good health. The sequencing input was CD4+ T cells sorted from blood.

The DNA for the CDR3 is TGTGCCAGCAGGGCCTTAACAGGGGGTGAAAAACTGTTTTTT. This translates into CASRALTGGEKLFF. The rearrangement uses TRBV2 and TRBJ1-4; 8 nucleotides align to TRBD1. Looked up from germline, CDR1 is SNHLY and CDR2 is FYNNEI. The CDR3 sequence is 14 residues long. Losses at the gene ends were 6 bases for V and 7 bases for J; bases not matched to a gene: 7.